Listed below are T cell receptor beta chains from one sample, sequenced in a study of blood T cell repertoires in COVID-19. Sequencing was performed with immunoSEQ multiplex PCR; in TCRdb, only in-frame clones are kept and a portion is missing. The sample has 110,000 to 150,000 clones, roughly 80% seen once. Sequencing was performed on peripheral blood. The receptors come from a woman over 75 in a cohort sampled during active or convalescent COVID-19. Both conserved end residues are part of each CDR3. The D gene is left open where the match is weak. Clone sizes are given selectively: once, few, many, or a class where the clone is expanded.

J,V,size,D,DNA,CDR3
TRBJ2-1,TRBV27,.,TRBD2,TGTGCCAGCAGTTCCCTCGGGGGGACCTACAATGAGCAGTTCTTC,CASSSLGGTYNEQFF
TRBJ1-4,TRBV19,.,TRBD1,TGTGCCAGTAGAACAGGGGGCGGTGAAAAACTGTTTTTT,CASRTGGGEKLFF
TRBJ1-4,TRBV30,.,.,TGTGCCTGGAGTGTACGCACCACAATGGGCAAGCTGTTTTTT,CAWSVRTTMGKLFF
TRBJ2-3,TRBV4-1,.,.,TGCGCCAGCAACCTAGGCTACTCTAGCACAGATACGCAGTATTTT,CASNLGYSSTDTQYF
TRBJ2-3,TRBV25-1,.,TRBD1,TGTGCCAGCAGTACGACAGGGGGATCGGATACGCAGTATTTT,CASSTTGGSDTQYF
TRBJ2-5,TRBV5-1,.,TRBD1,TGCGCCAGCAGTTCGGGGACAGGCCGAACAAAGAGAGAGACCCAGTACTTC,CASSSGTGRTKRETQYF
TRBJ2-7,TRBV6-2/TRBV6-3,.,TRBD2,TGTGCCAGCAGTTACTCGAGCGGGGGCCCCTACGAGCAGTACTTC,CASSYSSGGPYEQYF
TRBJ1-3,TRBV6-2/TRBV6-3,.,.,TGTGCCAGCAGTTCCGGGGGTACCGGAAACACCATATATTTT,CASSSGGTGNTIYF
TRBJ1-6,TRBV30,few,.,TGTGCCTGGAGTGTACTCGCGTATAATTCACCCCTCCACTTT,CAWSVLAYNSPLHF
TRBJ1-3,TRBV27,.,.,TGTGCCAGCAGTTTCTCTCTTGGAAACACCATATATTTT,CASSFSLGNTIYF
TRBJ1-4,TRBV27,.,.,TGTGCCAGCAGGACCTTGGGGGGATTTAATGAAAAACTGTTTTTT,CASRTLGGFNEKLFF
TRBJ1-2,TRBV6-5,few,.,TGTGCCAGCAGTTACTCTTCGGCAGGGGTAGACTATGGCTACACCTTC,CASSYSSAGVDYGYTF
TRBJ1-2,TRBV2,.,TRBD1,TGTGCCAGCAGTGAGAACAGGGGCAGCTATGGCTACACCTTC,CASSENRGSYGYTF
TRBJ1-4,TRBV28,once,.,TGTGCCAGCAGTGGCCGAACAGGGACAAATGAAAAACTGTTTTTT,CASSGRTGTNEKLFF
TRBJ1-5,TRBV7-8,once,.,TGTGCCAGCAGCTTTTCTGAGCTTAGCAATCAGCCCCAGCATTTT,CASSFSELSNQPQHF
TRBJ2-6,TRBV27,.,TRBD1,TGTGCCAGCAGTTTACGAAGGACAGGGTTTGGTGGGGCCAACGTCCTGACTTTC,CASSLRRTGFGGANVLTF
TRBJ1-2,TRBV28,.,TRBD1,TGTGCCAGCAGCCCAACAGGGGGCGAGAGTAATGGCTACACCTTC,CASSPTGGESNGYTF
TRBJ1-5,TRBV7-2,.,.,TGTGCCAGCAGCTCCGCCTTGGGCGCTCAGCCCCAGCATTTT,CASSSALGAQPQHF
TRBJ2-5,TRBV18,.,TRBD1,TGTGCCAGCTCACTCCCGGGACAGGGGCCAGAGACCCAGTACTTC,CASSLPGQGPETQYF
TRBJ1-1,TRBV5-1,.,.,TGCGCCAGCAGCTTACCCGGGACTAACACTGAAGCTTTCTTT,CASSLPGTNTEAFF
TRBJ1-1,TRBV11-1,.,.,TGTGCCAGCAGCTTAGGACCAGGGAACACTGAAGCTTTCTTT,CASSLGPGNTEAFF
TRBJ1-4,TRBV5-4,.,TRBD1,TGTGCCAGCAGCTTGGTTACCAGGGGGTCGACTAATGAAAAACTGTTTTTT,CASSLVTRGSTNEKLFF
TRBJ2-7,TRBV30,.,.,TGTGCCTGGGGTATTAACGAGCAGTACTTC,CAWGINEQYF
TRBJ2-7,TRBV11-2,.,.,TGTGCCAGCAGCTTAGGCAGGGGCGCCGCTAGAACCAGCTACGAGCAGTACTTC,CASSLGRGAARTSYEQYF
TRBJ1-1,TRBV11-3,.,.,TGTGCCAGCAGCCCCAGAACAGGTAGCACTGAAGCTTTCTTT,CASSPRTGSTEAFF
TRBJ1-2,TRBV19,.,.,TGTGCCAGTAGTATTTGGGAGGGACGGGCCTATGGCTACACCTTC,CASSIWEGRAYGYTF
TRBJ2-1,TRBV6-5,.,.,TGTGCCAGCAGTTACTCGTTCTCTGACAATGAGCAGTTCTTC,CASSYSFSDNEQFF
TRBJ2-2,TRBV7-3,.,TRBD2,TGTGCCAGCAGCAGGGAGCGGGGGACGAACACCGGGGAGCTGTTTTTT,CASSRERGTNTGELFF
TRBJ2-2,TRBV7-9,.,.,TGTGCCAGCAACGCCGGATTGGGGCAGAACACCGGGGAGCTGTTTTTT,CASNAGLGQNTGELFF
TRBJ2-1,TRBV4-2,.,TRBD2,TGTGCCAGCAGCCAAGTAAGCGGGGGGGAGCGAAATGAGCAGTTCTTC,CASSQVSGGERNEQFF